These 16 T cell receptor beta chains were sequenced from one sample in a study of blood T cell repertoires in COVID-19. The protocol was immunoSEQ multiplex PCR, while the TCRdb copy is restricted to in-frame clones and leaves out a portion. Among 250,000 to 350,000 clones, about four fifths were seen once, and the ten largest hold about a sixth. Material for sequencing was peripheral blood. The receptors come from a person aged 70 to 85 with COVID-19, enrolled during active disease.

This clone was seen a handful of times. The V and J genes are TRBV7-2 and TRBJ1-5; 7 bases agree with TRBD1. Trimming took 5 bases from V and 0 from J; bases not matched to a gene: 10. The CDR3 loop spans 17 amino acids. CDR1 is SGHTA, CDR2 FQGNSA, per germline. CDR3 nucleotide sequence: TGTGCCAGCAGCCAGGGGACAGCCCGATATAGCAATCAGCCCCAGCATTTT. Protein sequence: CASSQGTARYSNQPQHF.

The sample holds one count of this clone. The CDR3: CASSSIGTATNYGYTF. CDR3 in DNA: TGTGCCAGCAGCTCAATCGGGACAGCTACTAACTATGGCTACACCTTC. V is TRBV7-3 and J is TRBJ1-2; 7 bases agree with TRBD1. Looked up from germline, CDR1 is SGHTA and CDR2 is FQGTGA. With 4 bases clipped from V and 0 bases from J, the junction kept 8 bases outside the gene matches. The CDR3 is 16 residues long.

The genes are TRBV28 and TRBJ1-5; TRBD1 agrees at 7 bases. Germline CDR1 MDHEN, CDR2 SYDVKM. The CDR3 length is 16 residues. Germline trimming cut 5 bases from V and 3 bases from J; bases unmatched to any gene: 10. CDR3: CASSAAEGATNQPQHF. The CDR3 DNA follows: TGTGCCAGCAGTGCCGCCGAGGGGGCTACCAATCAGCCCCAGCATTTT.

The V and J genes are TRBV19 and TRBJ1-2, with D tentatively TRBD1 (5 bases). V shed 7 bases and J shed 6 bases, with 18 bases lying between them. Germline-derived CDR1 and CDR2 are LNHDA and SQIVND (reference sequence). There are 14 residues in the CDR3. The CDR3 loop reads CASTPRSGSDGYTF. CDR3 bases: TGTGCCAGTACCCCACGGTCAGGGTCTGATGGCTACACCTTC.

The chain is built from TRBV28 and TRBJ1-4, with D tentatively TRBD1 (5 bases). Germline lookup yields CDR1 MDHEN and CDR2 SYDVKM. The CDR3 totals 14 residues. Trimming took 6 bases from V and 8 from J, leaving 16 bases between them. For the CDR3, the DNA is TGTGCCAGCAGCCGGGGGTCGGGTGCGGAAAAACTGTTTTTT. Its protein is CASSRGSGAEKLFF. The full variable domain, its missing parts supplied by reference TRBV28 and TRBJ1-4, is DVKVTQSSRYLVKRTGEKVFLECVQDMDHENMFWYRQDPGLGLRLIYFSYDVKMKEKGDIPEGYSVSREKKERFSLILESASTNQTSMYLCASSRGSGAEKLFFGSGTQLSVL.

The chain links TRBV27 to TRBJ2-3, with D possibly TRBD2 on 7 matching bases. CDR1 and CDR2 (germline): MNHEY, SMNVEV (reference sequence). The CDR3 spans 18 residues. V dropped 7 bases and J dropped 2 bases, with 25 bases sitting between them. The chain's CDR3 is CASTSRGATYRYTDTQYF. CDR3 DNA sequence: TGTGCCAGCACTAGTCGGGGGGCGACCTACCGATACACAGATACGCAGTATTTT.

The sample holds a few counts of this clone. The chain links TRBV14 to TRBJ2-7, with D tentatively TRBD2 (5 bases). Germline V lookup: CDR1 SGHDN, CDR2 FVKESK. There are 14 residues in the CDR3. The V and J ends lost 0 bases and 3 bases respectively, with 9 bases between them. The DNA for the CDR3 is TGTGCCAGCAGCCAAGAGGTCGGGGACTACGAGCAGTACTTC. Residues: CASSQEVGDYEQYF.

The sample holds a few counts of this clone. This chain joins TRBV19 and TRBJ2-7; D is uncertain. This CDR3 has 14 amino acids. Germline CDR1 reads LNHDA; CDR2 reads SQIVND (reference sequence). Trimming removed 1 base at V and 2 bases at J, with 9 bases between. CDR3 bases: TGTGCCAGTAGTATAGCGAGAGTTCCCTACGAGCAGTACTTC. It translates to CASSIARVPYEQYF.

The CDR3 here is CASRMGQTNTGELFF. The CDR3 coding sequence is TGTGCCAGCAGGATGGGACAGACGAACACCGGGGAGCTGTTTTTT. The chain recombines TRBV6-6 with TRBJ2-2, with TRBD1 identical over 7 bases. In germline, CDR1 is MNHNY, CDR2 SVGAGI (reference sequence). The ends lost 6 bases at V and 0 bases at J; junction bases unmatched: 4. This CDR3 contains 15 residues.

This clone was observed a handful of times. This sample includes further DNA sequences coding for the same CDR3. This sequence joins TRBV6-5 and TRBJ1-1, with 8 bases fitting TRBD1. Germline CDR1 and CDR2: MNHEY and SVGAGI. This CDR3 contains 14 residues. Trimming cost V 5 bases and J 5 bases; bases outside gene matches: 7. CDR3 amino acids: CASSLRTGWTEAFF. For the CDR3, the DNA is TGTGCCAGCAGTCTACGGACAGGGTGGACTGAAGCTTTCTTT.

The J gene is TRBJ2-7, the V gene TRBV10-3; the D gene is possibly TRBD2 (5 bases). The CDR3 is 14 residues long. Trimming pared 2 bases from V and 2 bases from J, leaving 10 bases between. Germline loops: CDR1 ENHRY, CDR2 SYGVKD. The CDR3 spells CAISEEGMAYEQYF. In nucleotides, the CDR3 is TGTGCCATCAGTGAGGAGGGAATGGCCTACGAGCAGTACTTC.

Here the CDR3 DNA reads TGTGCCAGCAGGAGGGAATACGAGCAGTACTTC. Residues: CASRREYEQYF. The rearrangement joins TRBV28 to TRBJ2-7; a weak D match, TRBD2 (5 bases). Trimming stripped 6 bases from V and 4 bases from J, with 7 bases between. Germline V gives CDR1 MDHEN, CDR2 SYDVKM. The CDR3 runs to 11 residues.

This rearrangement joins TRBV19 to TRBJ1-5; TRBD1 agrees at 7 bases. In germline, CDR1 is LNHDA, CDR2 SQIVND (reference sequence). The V segment lost 7 bases and the J segment 0 bases; nucleotides outside the gene matches: 12. This CDR3 has 17 residues. The chain's CDR3 is CASILRHRGNSNQPQHF. The CDR3 DNA reads TGTGCCAGTATTTTGCGGCACAGGGGAAATAGCAATCAGCCCCAGCATTTT.

The V call is TRBV15, the J call TRBJ2-7; 8 bases are a match to TRBD1. The CDR3 runs 14 residues. Germline CDR1 reads LNHNV; CDR2 reads YYDKDF (reference sequence). V shed 6 bases and J 5 bases; nucleotides not matched to a gene: 9. The CDR3 region has the DNA TGTGCCACCAGTACCGGGACAGGTTACGACGAGCAGTACTTC. This sequence encodes CATSTGTGYDEQYF. The whole variable domain, remainder taken from reference TRBV15 and TRBJ2-7, is DAMVIQNPRYQVTQFGKPVTLSCSQTLNHNVMYWYQQKSSQAPKLLFHYYDKDFNNEADTPDNFQSRRPNTSFCFLDIRSPGLGDTAMYLCATSTGTGYDEQYFGPGTRLTVT.

The chain couples TRBV28 to TRBJ2-5; weak D call: TRBD1 (6 bases). The CDR3 contains 17 residues. Germline CDR1 is MDHEN and CDR2 is SYDVKM. The ends were cut back, 5 bases at V and 2 bases at J, with 21 bases in the middle. The CDR3 region has the DNA TGTGCCAGCAGTGCCCCAGCTAGGACAGTAATTCAAGAGACCCAGTACTTC. Amino acids: CASSAPARTVIQETQYF. Full variable domain (rest looked up from reference TRBV28 and TRBJ2-5): DVKVTQSSRYLVKRTGEKVFLECVQDMDHENMFWYRQDPGLGLRLIYFSYDVKMKEKGDIPEGYSVSREKKERFSLILESASTNQTSMYLCASSAPARTVIQETQYFGPGTRLLVL.

The chain recombines TRBV5-4 with TRBJ2-1, with D possibly being TRBD1 (5 bases). The V and J ends lost 0 bases and 3 bases respectively, with 10 bases between them. CDR3 size: 15 residues. Germline CDR1 reads SGHNT; CDR2 reads YYREEE (reference sequence). This CDR3 reads CASSLDSTGYNEQFF. CDR3 in DNA: TGTGCCAGCAGCTTGGATTCAACAGGCTACAATGAGCAGTTCTTC.